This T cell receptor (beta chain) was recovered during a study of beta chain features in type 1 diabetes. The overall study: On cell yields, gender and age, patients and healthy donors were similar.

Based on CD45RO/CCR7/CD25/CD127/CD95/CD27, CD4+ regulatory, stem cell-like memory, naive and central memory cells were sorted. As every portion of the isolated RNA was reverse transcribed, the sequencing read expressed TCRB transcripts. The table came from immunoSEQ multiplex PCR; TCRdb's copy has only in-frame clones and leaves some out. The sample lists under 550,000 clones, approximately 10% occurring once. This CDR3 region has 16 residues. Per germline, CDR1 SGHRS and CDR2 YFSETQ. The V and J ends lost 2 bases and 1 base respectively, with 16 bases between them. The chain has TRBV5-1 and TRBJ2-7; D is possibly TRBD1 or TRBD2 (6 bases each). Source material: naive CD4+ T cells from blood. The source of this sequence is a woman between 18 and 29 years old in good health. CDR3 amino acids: CASSLKDGGQSYEQYF. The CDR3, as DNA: TGCGCCAGCAGCTTAAAGGACGGGGGCCAATCCTACGAGCAGTACTTC.